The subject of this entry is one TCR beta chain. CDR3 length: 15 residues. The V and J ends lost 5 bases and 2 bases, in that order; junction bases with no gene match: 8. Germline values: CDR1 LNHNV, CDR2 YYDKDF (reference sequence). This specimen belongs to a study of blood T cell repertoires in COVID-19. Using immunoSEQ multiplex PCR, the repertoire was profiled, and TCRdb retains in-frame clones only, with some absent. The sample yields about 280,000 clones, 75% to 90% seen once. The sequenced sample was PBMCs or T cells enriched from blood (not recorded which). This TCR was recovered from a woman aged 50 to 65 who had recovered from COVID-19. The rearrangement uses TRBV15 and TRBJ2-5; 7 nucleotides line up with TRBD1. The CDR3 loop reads CATSRAKGAQETQYF. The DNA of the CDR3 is TGTGCCACCAGCCGAGCGAAGGGGGCTCAAGAGACCCAGTACTTC.